This T cell receptor beta chain was identified during a study of blood T cell repertoires in COVID-19. Study summary: Specimens from acute and convalescent COVID-19 originated in the United States, Italy and Spain.

The CDR3 loop spans 15 amino acids. CDR1 is SEHNR, CDR2 FQNEAQ, per germline (reference sequence). V dropped 5 bases and J dropped 4; count of bases not matched to a gene: 5. The authors' processing: Estimates of nucleated cell counts were drawn from the amplification of reference gene primers. The protocol was immunoSEQ multiplex PCR, while the TCRdb copy is restricted to in-frame clones and leaves out a portion. For V, J and clone size, that table is used; D and trimming come from the DNA. The sample shows 210,000 or so clones, 84% of them seen only once. The V gene is TRBV7-9, the J gene TRBJ2-3; TRBD2 matches 11 bases. This TCR derives from a woman in her 70s with active or convalescent COVID-19. The sequencing sample was made of peripheral blood. The CDR3 protein is CASSLTSGSADTQYF. The CDR3 nucleotides are TGTGCCAGCAGCCTAACTAGCGGGAGTGCAGATACGCAGTATTTT.